This TCR beta chain was obtained from a study of Ad26.COV2.S vaccination and SARS-CoV-2 variants (dated by TCRdb to about 2021). At the level of the whole study: Donors in the vaccine arm were drawn from COV1001, a multicentre, randomized, double-blind, placebo-controlled phase I-IIa trial testing Ad26.COV2.S in healthy adults. Investigators did not know the trial group allocation while performing experiments and assessing outcomes. Trial participants were randomized into five groups of five: low-dose or high-dose Ad26.COV2.S given once or twice, or placebo on both occasions. Dosing of Ad26.COV2.S was intramuscular, at either 5x10^10 or 1x10^11 viral particles, delivered as one shot or as two shots spaced 56 days apart. A total of 32 samples were included in the TCR-sequenced set, comprising approximately 20 Ad26.COV2.S vaccine recipients, 5 placebo recipients and 8 SARS-CoV-2 convalescent individuals. The specificity and breadth of SARS-CoV-2-reactive T cell receptors after Ad26.COV2.S vaccination were assessed by TCRbeta repertoire sequencing. Here is what the overall study found, with its caveats: After vaccination, spike-specific CD8+ and CD4+ T cell responses were reported to show substantial breadth. The authors noted that the TCR breadth and depth analyses may have underestimated total T cell responses. Non-spike TCR breadth was comparable between vaccine and placebo recipients, consistent with the vaccine containing only spike. Ad26.COV2.S recipients had higher spike-specific TCR breadth than placebo recipients (P = 0.0014). The study was not powered to compare responses between vaccine doses or regimens.

With regard to this clone: It lacks a known antigen. No much larger clonotype is one base removed from it; base qualities were not supplied.

This specimen's treatment or condition label, per the study, means: around 19 received Ad26.COV2.S at low or high dose, single or two shots; 5 received placebo; per-sample allocation not given. For vaccine and placebo recipients, the sequenced repertoires came from samples collected on day 63 after the first injection. In Cohort 1b, roughly 26 adults aged 18-55 years were enrolled at a single site in Boston, USA, between 29 July and 7 August 2020. Ad26.COV2.S was a replication-incompetent adenovirus type 26 vector expressing a prefusion-stabilized SARS-CoV-2 spike protein from the original Wuhan strain. The immunoSEQ Assay was used to sequence TCRbeta CDR3 regions. After extraction, genomic DNA underwent amplification by bias-controlled multiplex PCR, followed by high-throughput sequencing. As for the authors' bioinformatics: Collapsing and filtering of sequences were performed to quantify the absolute abundance of each unique TCRbeta CDR3 region. Usable DNA was measured by amplifying reference genes present in all nucleated cells, and TCRbeta template counts were normalized to that usable DNA to estimate T cell fraction. Repertoire TCRs were annotated as SARS-CoV-2-specific by exact matching of V gene, CDR3 amino acid sequence and J gene to a known reactive TCR set. The reference SARS-CoV-2 TCR set came from MIRA and was filtered for enrichment in COVID-19-positive ImmuneCODE repertoires, removing public or cross-reactive TCRs. Using the MIRA antigens, annotated TCRs were further analysed by specific ORF or by position within an ORF. Depth was the summed frequency of annotated unique rearrangements, while breadth was defined as annotated unique rearrangements over total unique productive rearrangements. Two-sided Wilcoxon rank-sum tests were used to compare TCR breadth between groups. The clones in this table, taken by TCRdb from immuneACCESS, are in-frame only. Not every clone is retained; where verified, under half of the shortfall comes from an unresolved V gene, and the cause of the rest is unknown. The D gene and trimming were derived from the DNA, and the V and J assignments and clone size from that table. A total of about 410,000 clones appear in this sample, about 90% of them only once. The biggest ten clones account for about 1.7% of the sample.

In the germline V gene (reference sequence), CDR1 corresponds to SEHNR and CDR2 to FQNEAQ. The CDR3 holds 14 amino acids from the cysteine to the phenylalanine. The read is trimmed to its CDR3 DNA, 42 bases read in frame from base 1. V is clipped by 1 base and J by 4 bases, and the sequence between their germline boundaries is 7 bases long. The sample was peripheral blood, taken in a trial of Ad26.COV2.S vaccine versus placebo. The V and J segments used are TRBV7-9 and TRBJ2-2; a confident D gene designation cannot be given. This clonotype originated in a person between 18 and 65 years old who received the Ad26.COV2.S COVID-19 vaccine or a placebo. CDR3 loop: CASSLGSATGELFF. The sequenced DNA is TGTGCCAGCAGCTTAGGTTCAGCCACCGGGGAGCTGTTTTTT.